This T cell receptor beta chain was documented in a study of regulatory T cells in long-lasting Graves disease. Through Arm-PCR of CDR3 regions and iRepertoire HTBI primers, TCR beta libraries were built. TCRdb independently ran MiXCR on the multiplex PCR reads; one entry per CDR3 protein. The table shows roughly 320,000 distinct CDR3 sequences, with 16% occurring only once. With V trimmed by 0 bases and J by 5 bases, 3 bases remained unmatched. The CDR3 contains 15 residues. Germline CDR1 SGDLS, CDR2 YYNGEE. Indicated time point: newly diagnosed GD, antithyroid drugs for less than 3 months. PBMC RNA served as the TCR library source. The sample also formed part of further work on T cells in Graves' hyperthyroidism and ophthalmopathy.

The input for sequencing was peripheral blood mononuclear cells (PBMCs), taken at new diagnosis, from a patient treated with antithyroid drugs. The sequence was obtained from a man between 40 and 49 years old with Graves disease. The V and J genes are TRBV9 and TRBJ2-2, with 8 bases fitting TRBD1. CDR3 in DNA: TGTGCCAGCAGCGTAGATCACAGGGGGACCGGGGAGCTGTTTTTT. Translation: CASSVDHRGTGELFF.